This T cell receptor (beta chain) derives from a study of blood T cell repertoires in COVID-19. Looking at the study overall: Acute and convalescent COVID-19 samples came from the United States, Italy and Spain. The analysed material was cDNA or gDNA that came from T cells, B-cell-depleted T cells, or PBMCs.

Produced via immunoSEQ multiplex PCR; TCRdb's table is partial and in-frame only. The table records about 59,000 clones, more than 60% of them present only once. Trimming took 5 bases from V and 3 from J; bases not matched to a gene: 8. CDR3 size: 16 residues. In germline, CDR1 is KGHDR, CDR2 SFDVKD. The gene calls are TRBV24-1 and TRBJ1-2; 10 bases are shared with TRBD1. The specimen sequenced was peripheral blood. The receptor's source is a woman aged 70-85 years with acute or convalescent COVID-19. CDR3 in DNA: TGTGCCACCAGTGCCCGTGGAGGACAGGGGGACTATGGCTACACCTTC. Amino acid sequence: CATSARGGQGDYGYTF.